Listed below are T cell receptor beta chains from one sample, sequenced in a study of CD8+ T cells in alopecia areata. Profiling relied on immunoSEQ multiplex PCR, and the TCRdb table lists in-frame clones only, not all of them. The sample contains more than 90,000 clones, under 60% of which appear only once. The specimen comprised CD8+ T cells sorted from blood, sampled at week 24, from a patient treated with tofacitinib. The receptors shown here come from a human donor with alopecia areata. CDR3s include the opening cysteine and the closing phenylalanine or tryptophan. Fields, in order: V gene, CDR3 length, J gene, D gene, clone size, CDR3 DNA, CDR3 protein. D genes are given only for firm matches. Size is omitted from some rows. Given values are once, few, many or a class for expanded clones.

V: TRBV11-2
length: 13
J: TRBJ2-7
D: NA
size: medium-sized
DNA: TGTGCCAGCAGCTTACAGGATACGAGGGAGCAGTACTTC
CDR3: CASSLQDTREQYF

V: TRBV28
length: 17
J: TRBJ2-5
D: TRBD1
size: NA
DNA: TGTGCCAGCAGTGAGGACCAGGGGGTCTATAAGCAAGAGACCCAGTACTTC
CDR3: CASSEDQGVYKQETQYF

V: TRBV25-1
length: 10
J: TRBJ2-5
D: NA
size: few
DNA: TGTGCCAGCATAGGGGAGACCCAGTACTTC
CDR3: CASIGETQYF

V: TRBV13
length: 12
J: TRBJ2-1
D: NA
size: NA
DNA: TGTGCCAGCAGCTTTGGTAACAATGAGCAGTTCTTC
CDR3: CASSFGNNEQFF

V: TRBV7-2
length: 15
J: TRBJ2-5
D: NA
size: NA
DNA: TGTGCCAGCAGCTTAGCGCGAAGCGAACAAGAGACCCAGTACTTC
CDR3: CASSLARSEQETQYF

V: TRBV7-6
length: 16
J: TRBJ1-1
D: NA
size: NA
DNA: TGTGCCAGCAGTTTCCGGCCATTCCCACTGAACACTGAAGCTTTCTTT
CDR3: CASSFRPFPLNTEAFF

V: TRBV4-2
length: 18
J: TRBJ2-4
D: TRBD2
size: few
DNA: TGTGCCAGCAGCCAAGATCTGGGACTAGCGGAAGTCAAAAACATTCAGTACTTC
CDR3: CASSQDLGLAEVKNIQYF

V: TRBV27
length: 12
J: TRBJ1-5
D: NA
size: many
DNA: TGTGCCAGCAGTCCCCGTGGCGGGCCCCAGCATTTT
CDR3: CASSPRGGPQHF

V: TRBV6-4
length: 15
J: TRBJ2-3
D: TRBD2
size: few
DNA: TGTGCCAGCAGTCCACTAGCGGCGGACACAGATACGCAGTATTTT
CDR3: CASSPLAADTDTQYF

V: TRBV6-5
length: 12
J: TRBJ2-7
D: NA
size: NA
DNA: TGTGCCAGCACCCAGTCGGCCTACGAGCAGTACTTC
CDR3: CASTQSAYEQYF

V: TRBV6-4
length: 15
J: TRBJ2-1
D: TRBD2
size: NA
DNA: TGTGCCAGCAGTGATAGCGGGGGGGCCTACAATGAGCAGTTCTTC
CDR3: CASSDSGGAYNEQFF

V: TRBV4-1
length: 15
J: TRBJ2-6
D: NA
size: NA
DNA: TGCGCCAGCAGCCAAGACGGTTCTGGGGCCAACGTCCTGACTTTC
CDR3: CASSQDGSGANVLTF

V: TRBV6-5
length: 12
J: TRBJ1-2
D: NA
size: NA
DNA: TGTGCCAGCAGTGCAGGGAGTAGAGGCTACACCTTC
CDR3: CASSAGSRGYTF

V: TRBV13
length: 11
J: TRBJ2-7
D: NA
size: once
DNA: TGTGCCAGCAGCTTAGGGGCAGATCAGTACTTC
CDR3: CASSLGADQYF

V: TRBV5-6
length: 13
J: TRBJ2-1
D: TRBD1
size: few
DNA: TGTGCCAGCAGTCGAACAGGGGAGCATGAGCAGTTCTTC
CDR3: CASSRTGEHEQFF

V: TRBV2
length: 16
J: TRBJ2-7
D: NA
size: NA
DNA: TGTGCCAGCAGTGAAGCGATCGGCCAGGCCACCTACGAGCAGTACTTC
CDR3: CASSEAIGQATYEQYF

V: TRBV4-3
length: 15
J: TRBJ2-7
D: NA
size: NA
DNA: TGCGCCAGCAGCCAAGAAGAGGGACCCTCCTACGAGCAGTACTTC
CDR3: CASSQEEGPSYEQYF

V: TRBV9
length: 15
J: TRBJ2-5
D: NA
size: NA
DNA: TGTGCCAGCAGCGTAGTTGGCAGCCTCCAAGAGACCCAGTACTTC
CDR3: CASSVVGSLQETQYF

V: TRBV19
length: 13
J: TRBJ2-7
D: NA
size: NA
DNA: TGTGCCAGTAGTAAGGGGGGAATCTACGAGCAGTACTTC
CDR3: CASSKGGIYEQYF

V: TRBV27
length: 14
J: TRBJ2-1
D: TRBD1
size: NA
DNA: TGTGCCAGCAGTCTAACAGGGGACTACAATGAGCAGTTCTTC
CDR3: CASSLTGDYNEQFF

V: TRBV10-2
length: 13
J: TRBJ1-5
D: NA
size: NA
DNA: TGCGCCAGCAGCACCCAAGAGACAGGGCCCCAGCATTTT
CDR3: CASSTQETGPQHF

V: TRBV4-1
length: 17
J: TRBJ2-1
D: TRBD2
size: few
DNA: TGCGCCAGCAGCCCACGGGGGGTAGCTACCTCCTACAATGAGCAGTTCTTC
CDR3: CASSPRGVATSYNEQFF

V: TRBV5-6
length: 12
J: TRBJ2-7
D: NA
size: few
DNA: TGTGCCAGCAGCGTCTTATGGGGCGAGCAGTACTTC
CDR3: CASSVLWGEQYF

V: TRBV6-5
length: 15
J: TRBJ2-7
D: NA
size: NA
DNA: TGTGCCAGCAGCGAGGGGGGGGCTGGGTCCTACGAGCAGTACTTC
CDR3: CASSEGGAGSYEQYF

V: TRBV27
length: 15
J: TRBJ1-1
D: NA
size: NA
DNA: TGTGCCAGCAGTTTTTTGGAGTCGAGGAACACTGAAGCTTTCTTT
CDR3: CASSFLESRNTEAFF

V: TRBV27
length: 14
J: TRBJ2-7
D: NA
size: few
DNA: TGTGCCAGCAGTGAACTCGGGACGCCCTACGAGCAGTACTTC
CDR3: CASSELGTPYEQYF

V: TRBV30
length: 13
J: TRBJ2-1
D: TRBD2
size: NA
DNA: TGTGCCTGGAGGCCGGGACTAGAGCGTGAGCAGTTCTTC
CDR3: CAWRPGLEREQFF

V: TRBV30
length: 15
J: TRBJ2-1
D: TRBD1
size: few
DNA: TGTGCCTGGAGGGGGACAGCCAGCTCCTACAATGAGCAGTTCTTC
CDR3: CAWRGTASSYNEQFF

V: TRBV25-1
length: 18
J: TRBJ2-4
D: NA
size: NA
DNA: TGTGCCAGCAGTGAATACAGGAGGGCAGGGAAAGCCAAAAACATTCAGTACTTC
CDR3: CASSEYRRAGKAKNIQYF

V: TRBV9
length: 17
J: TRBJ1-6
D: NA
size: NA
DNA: TGTGCCAGCAGCGTAGGTTCCAGGGGAACCTATAATTCACCCCTCCACTTT
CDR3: CASSVGSRGTYNSPLHF

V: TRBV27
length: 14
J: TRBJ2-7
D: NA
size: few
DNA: TGTGCCAGCAGTTTAGTAGGGGGATCCTACGAGCAGTACTTC
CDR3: CASSLVGGSYEQYF

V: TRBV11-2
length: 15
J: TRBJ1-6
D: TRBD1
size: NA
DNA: TGTGCCAGCAGCCGGACAGGGGATACTAATTTACCCCTCCACTTT
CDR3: CASSRTGDTNLPLHF

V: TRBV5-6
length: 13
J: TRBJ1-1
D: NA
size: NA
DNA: TGTGCCAGCACATTGACAGAGTCGGCCGAAGCTTTCTTT
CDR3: CASTLTESAEAFF

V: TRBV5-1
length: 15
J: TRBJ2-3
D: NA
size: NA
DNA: TGCGCCAGCAGCTTGGAAGGGGGTCTAGCAGATACGCAGTATTTT
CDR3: CASSLEGGLADTQYF

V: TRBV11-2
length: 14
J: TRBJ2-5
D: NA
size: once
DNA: TGTGCCAGCAGTTCAGCTTGGGGGCAAGAGACCCAGTACTTC
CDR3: CASSSAWGQETQYF

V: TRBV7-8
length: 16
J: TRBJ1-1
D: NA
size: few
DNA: TGTGCCAGCAGCTTAGTAGGGGGGCTTGGGAACACTGAAGCTTTCTTT
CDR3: CASSLVGGLGNTEAFF

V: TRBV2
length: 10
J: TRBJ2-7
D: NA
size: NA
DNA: TGTGCCAGCATGGGTTACGAGCAGTACTTC
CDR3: CASMGYEQYF

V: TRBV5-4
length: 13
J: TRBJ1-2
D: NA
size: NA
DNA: TGTGCCAGCAGCTTGGGTCTTCAAAGAGGCTACACCTTC
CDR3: CASSLGLQRGYTF

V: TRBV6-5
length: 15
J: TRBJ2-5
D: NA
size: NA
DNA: TGTGCCAGCAGTTACAGCCAGACGAGCCGGGAGACCCAGTACTTC
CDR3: CASSYSQTSRETQYF

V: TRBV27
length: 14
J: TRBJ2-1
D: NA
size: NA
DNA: TGTGCCAGCAGGATAGGGGGTGGGAACAATGAGCAGTTCTTC
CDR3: CASRIGGGNNEQFF

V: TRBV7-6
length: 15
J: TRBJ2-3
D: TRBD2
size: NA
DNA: TGTGCCAGCAGCCCAAGACCTACTAGCGCAGATACGCAGTATTTT
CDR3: CASSPRPTSADTQYF

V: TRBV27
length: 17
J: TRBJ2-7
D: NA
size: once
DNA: TGTGCCAGCAGTTTATTTGGTTTAGGTGAACTCTCCTACGAGCAGTACTTC
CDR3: CASSLFGLGELSYEQYF

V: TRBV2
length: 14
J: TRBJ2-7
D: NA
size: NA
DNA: TGTGCCAGCAGTGCTGACTGGCGGTCCTACGAGCAGTACTTC
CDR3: CASSADWRSYEQYF

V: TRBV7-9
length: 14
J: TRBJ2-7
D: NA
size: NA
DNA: TGTGCCAGCAGCTTACCCCTGGCAGGGTACGAGCAGTACTTC
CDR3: CASSLPLAGYEQYF

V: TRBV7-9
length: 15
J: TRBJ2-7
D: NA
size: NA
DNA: TGTGCCAGCAACACTCGTGACGGGGGAGCCTACGAGCAGTACTTC
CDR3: CASNTRDGGAYEQYF

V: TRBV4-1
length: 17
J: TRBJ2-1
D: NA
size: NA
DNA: TGCGCCAGCAGCCAACCGTCCGGTAGCGGCTCCTACAATGAGCAGTTCTTC
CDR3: CASSQPSGSGSYNEQFF

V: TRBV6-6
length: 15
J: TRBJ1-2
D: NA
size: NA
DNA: TGTGCCAGCAGTTACTCGGAGCACAGGAACTATGGCTACACCTTC
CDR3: CASSYSEHRNYGYTF

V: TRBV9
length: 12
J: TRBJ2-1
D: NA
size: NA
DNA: TGTGCCAGCAGCGCAAGCCAGGGTGAGCAGTTCTTC
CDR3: CASSASQGEQFF

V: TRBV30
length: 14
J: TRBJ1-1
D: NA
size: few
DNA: TGTGCCTGGAGTGGTGCAGGAGGGAACACTGAAGCTTTCTTT
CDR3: CAWSGAGGNTEAFF

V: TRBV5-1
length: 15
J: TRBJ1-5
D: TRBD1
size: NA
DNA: TGCGCCAGCAGCTTGACAACAGGGGCTAATCAGCCCCAGCATTTT
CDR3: CASSLTTGANQPQHF

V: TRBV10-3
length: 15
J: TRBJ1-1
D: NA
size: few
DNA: TGTGCCATCAGTGAGTCACGGAATATGAACACTGAAGCTTTCTTT
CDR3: CAISESRNMNTEAFF

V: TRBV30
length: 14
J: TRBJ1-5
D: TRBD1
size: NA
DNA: TGTGCCTGGAGTACAGGGGGCGCGAATCAGCCCCAGCATTTT
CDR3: CAWSTGGANQPQHF

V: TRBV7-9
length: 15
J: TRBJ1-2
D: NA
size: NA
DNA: TGTGCCAGCAGCTTTTCCGCCGGTACTAACTATGGCTACACCTTC
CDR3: CASSFSAGTNYGYTF

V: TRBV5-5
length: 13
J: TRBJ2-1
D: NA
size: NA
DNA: TGTGCCAGCAGCTTTGAGAGGTACAATGAGCAGTTCTTC
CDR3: CASSFERYNEQFF

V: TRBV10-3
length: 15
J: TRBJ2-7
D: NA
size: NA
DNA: TGTGCCATCAGTGAGCCCGGGACGGCGGACTACGAGCAGTACTTC
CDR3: CAISEPGTADYEQYF

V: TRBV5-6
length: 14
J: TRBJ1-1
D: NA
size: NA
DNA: TGTGCCAGCAGCTTGTTAACAGGGAACACTGAAGCTTTCTTT
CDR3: CASSLLTGNTEAFF